These T cell receptor beta chains were read from a single sample in a study of shared clonotypes between healthy human individuals. Clones were sequenced by immunoSEQ multiplex PCR, and TCRdb holds only the in-frame ones, with some missing. Found here are around 2.3 million clones, approximately 94% of them singletons; the top ten hold roughly 0.13%. Sequenced sample: naive CD4+ T cells sorted from blood. Receptors originate from a man between 18 and 35 years old in good health. Each CDR3 is given with its conserved first and last residue. The D gene is left open where the match is weak.

CDR3aa,v_gene,d_gene
CASSVGGANVLTF,TRBV2,NA
CASSELRDRGYEQYF,TRBV6-1,TRBD1
CASSPLQGGQPQHF,TRBV18,NA
CASSILSGAQETQYF,TRBV9,TRBD2
CAWRMDRVGSPLHF,TRBV30,TRBD1
CASRRSGDRSKEQYF,TRBV4-1,TRBD1
CSVDAGRRGETQYF,TRBV29-1,NA
CASSLSGARPQHF,TRBV5-1,NA
CASSFGGQQETQYF,TRBV5-1,NA
CAIWEGAGETQYF,TRBV10-3,NA
CASSQEPPTSGGFTDTQYF,TRBV4-2,TRBD2
CASSFDRDNQPQHF,TRBV7-6,TRBD1
CASRATGDYGYTF,TRBV2,TRBD1
CTSSQTRGRGSQEQFF,TRBV1,NA
CASSRDSIVEQYF,TRBV6-5,NA
CASRTGQGSQPQHF,TRBV6-5,TRBD1
CASSLGTANQPQHF,TRBV28,TRBD1
CASSLSVAGGYEQYF,TRBV11-2,TRBD1
CASSRGNYGYTF,TRBV28,NA
CASSAGTGYSPLHF,TRBV9,TRBD1
CAWGAQGANSPLHF,TRBV30,TRBD1
CASRRLAGGNPGGELFF,TRBV2,TRBD2
CASTPGYKTYEQYF,TRBV2,NA
CAISSGSSGGDTQYF,TRBV10-3,TRBD2
CASSLNFAQPQHF,TRBV7-2,NA
CASILYLQTPGANVLTF,TRBV5-4,NA
CASSYSRSGANVLTF,TRBV6-5,NA
CASTTVGGNTIYF,TRBV6-5,NA
CASSFPQGIQETQYF,TRBV5-1,TRBD1
CASGGNTGELFF,TRBV6-4,TRBD2
CASSSQPGASSGNTIYF,TRBV5-1,NA
CASSETGGVSYEQYF,TRBV6-1,NA
CASSLGASAANTGELFF,TRBV11-1,NA
CASSLVGPGNTIYF,TRBV5-1,NA
CASSSAGVQETQYF,TRBV9,NA
CAWTPSGRTYNEQFF,TRBV30,NA
CASSFGANTEAFF,TRBV7-2,NA
CASSSTTGELFF,TRBV6-1,NA
CAISEVLLAGEDNEQFF,TRBV10-3,TRBD2
CASSLVGRGNNYGYTF,TRBV5-6,NA
CASSNGDYGYTF,TRBV28,NA